Following are 19 T cell receptor beta chains from one sample sequenced in a study of cytomegalovirus exposure and HLA in healthy donors. The primer mix had 60 Vbeta and 13 Jbeta primers. Sequenced by immunoSEQ multiplex PCR; TCRdb stores in-frame clones only, minus some. The sample includes under 130,000 clones, about 83% of them seen just once. The sample consisted of PBMCs. The receptor set was obtained from a man aged 18-30 years in good health and CMV-seronegative.

J is TRBJ2-7 and V is TRBV5-3; possibly TRBD1 for D (5 bases). TRBV5-3 is assigned to the ORF class and has an uncertain function. This CDR3 is 14 amino acids long. V was pared by 8 bases and J by 3 bases, with 18 bases between. The CDR3 is CASSPRTRVYEQYF. The CDR3, as DNA: TGTGCCAGCAGCCCACGGACACGCGTCTACGAGCAGTACTTC.

This chain uses TRBV4-3 with TRBJ1-4; 7 bases fit TRBD1. Losses at the gene ends were 0 bases for V and 0 bases for J; bases not matched to a gene: 4. The CDR3 contains 17 residues. The germline V gene encodes CDR1 LGHNA and CDR2 YSLEER. The CDR3 spells CASSQDGRGSTNEKLFF. The CDR3 nucleotides are TGCGCCAGCAGCCAAGACGGCAGGGGGTCAACTAATGAAAAACTGTTTTTT.

The V and J genes are TRBV7-7 and TRBJ1-4; 10 nucleotides line up with TRBD1. The CDR3 sequence is 19 residues long. Per germline, CDR1 SSHAT and CDR2 FNYEAQ (reference sequence). V was clipped by 1 base and J by 8 bases; unmatched bases: 16. This CDR3 is CASSLGWDRGMVPREKLFF. The CDR3 DNA follows: TGTGCCAGCAGCTTAGGTTGGGACAGGGGAATGGTCCCGAGGGAAAAACTGTTTTTT.

The genes are TRBV7-8 and TRBJ2-7, with D perhaps TRBD1 (6 bases). Germline V CDR1 and CDR2: SGHVS, FQNEAQ. V lost 3 bases and J 0 bases, leaving 12 bases between the germline ends. CDR3 length equals 15 residues. CDR3 sequence: CASSFHTGPSYEQYF. CDR3 sequence (DNA): TGTGCCAGCAGCTTTCACACAGGGCCCTCCTACGAGCAGTACTTC.

The chain couples TRBV7-9 to TRBJ1-1; tentative D call: TRBD1 (5 bases). Germline CDR1 and CDR2: SEHNR and FQNEAQ (reference sequence). CDR3 size: 14 residues. The germline V and J ends were trimmed by 7 bases and 2 bases, with 14 bases remaining between them. This CDR3 is CASTPPDSNTEAFF. DNA of the CDR3: TGTGCCAGCACGCCCCCTGACAGCAACACTGAAGCTTTCTTT.

As to this clone: The same CDR3 also results from other DNA sequences found in this sample. The chain joins TRBV7-3 to TRBJ2-2, with 9 nucleotides matching TRBD1. J lost 6 bases, V lost 5 bases, and 7 bases had no gene match. The CDR3 totals 15 residues. In germline, CDR1 is SGHTA, CDR2 FQGTGA. The CDR3, as DNA: TGTGCCAGCAGCCCACAGGGGGCGCGGGCCGGGGAGCTGTTTTTT. This sequence encodes CASSPQGARAGELFF.

The rearrangement joins TRBV18 to TRBJ2-1, with 10 bases aligning to TRBD2. Germline CDR1 KGHSH, CDR2 LQKENI. J was trimmed by 6 bases and V by 3 bases; bases with no gene match: 8. The CDR3 has 16 residues. The CDR3 DNA reads TGTGCCAGCTCACCCCCCTCTAGCGGGAGACTCAATGAGCAGTTCTTC. Protein: CASSPPSSGRLNEQFF.

This clone was recorded a few times. V and J are TRBV6-1 and TRBJ1-2; tentative D call: TRBD1 (6 bases). Trimming pared 6 bases from V and 2 bases from J, leaving 13 bases between. Germline assignment: CDR1 MNHNS and CDR2 SASEGT. The CDR3 is 14 residues long. The CDR3 region is CASSGTSNNYGYTF. CDR3 coding DNA: TGTGCCAGCAGCGGGACATCGAACAACTATGGCTACACCTTC.

The chain uses TRBV29-1 and TRBJ1-5; D is unclear. This CDR3 contains 14 residues. Germline V gene lookup returns CDR1 SQVTM and CDR2 ANQGSEA. CDR3 region: CRVNRERRDQPQHF. In DNA, the CDR3 is TGCAGGGTTAACCGGGAGCGGAGGGATCAGCCCCAGCATTTT.

This chain links TRBV6-4 with TRBJ2-2; tentatively, D is TRBD2 (5 bases). This CDR3 contains 14 residues. Trimming removed 8 bases at V and 1 base at J, with 11 bases between. In germline, CDR1 is MRHNA, CDR2 SNTAGT. CDR3 region: CASRRDLNTGELFF. The CDR3 DNA sequence: TGTGCCAGCCGACGGGATCTGAACACCGGGGAGCTGTTTTTT.

The chain recombines TRBV28 with TRBJ1-1, with TRBD1 matching over 9 bases. Germline loops: CDR1 MDHEN, CDR2 SYDVKM. V trimming: 4 bases; J trimming: 4 bases; junction bases outside the gene matches: 10. This CDR3 comprises 16 residues. The CDR3 spells CASSSTGTGRFTEAFF. The CDR3, as DNA: TGTGCCAGCAGTTCTACCGGGACAGGGAGATTCACTGAAGCTTTCTTT.

This clone was counted a single time. This sequence joins TRBV15 and TRBJ1-3; D possibly corresponds to TRBD1 (6 bases). Per germline, CDR1 LNHNV and CDR2 YYDKDF (reference sequence). The CDR3 spans 16 residues. V was clipped by 0 bases and J by 4 bases, with 13 bases between them. The CDR3 sequence: CATSRDAGARGNTIYF. In nucleotides, the CDR3 is TGTGCCACCAGCAGAGATGCGGGGGCGCGGGGAAACACCATATATTTT.

The chain recombines TRBV29-1 with TRBJ1-2; D unresolved. This CDR3 contains 14 residues. The germline V gene encodes CDR1 SQVTM and CDR2 ANQGSEA. V was clipped by 0 bases and J by 5 bases, with 13 bases between them. For the CDR3, the DNA is TGCAGCGTTGAAGATCCAAGGAGACCGTATGGCTACACCTTC. As protein: CSVEDPRRPYGYTF.

The gene calls are TRBV7-8 and TRBJ2-7, with D perhaps matching TRBD1 (6 bases). Trimming pared 0 bases from V and 3 bases from J, leaving 9 bases between. The CDR3 is 14 residues long. Germline values: CDR1 SGHVS, CDR2 FQNEAQ. The CDR3 region is CASSLAQGIYEQYF. The CDR3 DNA follows: TGTGCCAGCAGCTTAGCACAGGGCATCTACGAGCAGTACTTC.

This clone was observed a few times. This chain links TRBV4-3 with TRBJ1-5; 8 bases match TRBD1. V was clipped by 0 bases and J by 4 bases; unmatched bases: 2. CDR1 is LGHNA and CDR2 is YSLEER in the germline V gene. This CDR3 has 15 amino acids. The CDR3 coding sequence is TGCGCCAGCAGCCAAGACAGGACAGGGAATCAGCCCCAGCATTTT. It encodes CASSQDRTGNQPQHF.

This chain links TRBV5-1 with TRBJ2-1; 12 bases map to TRBD2. J was trimmed by 4 bases and V by 4 bases; bases with no gene match: 12. The CDR3 sequence is 18 residues long. Per the germline V gene, CDR1 is SGHRS and CDR2 is YFSETQ. CDR3 amino acids: CASSVDMTSGRGYNEQFF. In DNA, the CDR3 is TGCGCCAGCAGCGTTGACATGACTAGCGGGAGAGGGTACAATGAGCAGTTCTTC.

The chain couples TRBV5-6 to TRBJ2-5, with D unclear. This CDR3 has 12 amino acids. V was shortened by 0 bases and J by 4 bases, with 4 bases between the two germline ends. The germline CDR1 and CDR2 sequences are SGHDT and YYEEEE. The CDR3 nucleotides are TGTGCCAGCAGCTTGGACGGAGAGACCCAGTACTTC. This translates into CASSLDGETQYF.

V and J are TRBV13 and TRBJ2-7; 8 nucleotides align to TRBD1. The CDR3 is 15 residues long. Unmatched junction bases numbered 9, after V lost 5 bases and J lost 3 bases. Germline V lookup: CDR1 PRHDT, CDR2 FYEKMQ (reference sequence). The DNA for the CDR3 is TGTGCCAGCAGCCCCCGGACAGGGACCTTCTACGAGCAGTACTTC. Its protein is CASSPRTGTFYEQYF.

In this sample, this clone turned up once. This chain links TRBV6-5 with TRBJ2-2, with D possibly matching TRBD1 (6 bases). The CDR3 covers 16 residues. The V end was cut by 2 bases, the J end by 2 bases, with 12 bases between. Germline CDR1 reads MNHEY; CDR2 reads SVGAGI. Written as DNA, the CDR3 is TGTGCCAGCAGTTACGAAGGGGGTAGTAACACCGGGGAGCTGTTTTTT. As protein: CASSYEGGSNTGELFF.